Listed here is a single T cell receptor (beta chain). Its specificity is not known. In the same sample, other DNA sequences code for this CDR3. This entry belongs to a study of T cells and Merkel cell carcinoma outcomes. Study results and caveats: In Merkel cell carcinoma, repertoire and T-cell density reportedly predicted outcomes.

This CDR3 is 15 amino acids long. Germline values: CDR1 LNHDA, CDR2 SQIVND (reference sequence). With 3 bases removed from V and 3 bases from J, the gap between germline ends came to 9 bases. Method: immunoSEQ multiplex PCR; TCRdb's copy keeps in-frame clones and lacks some. Of about 15,000 clones listed, over 70% are singletons. Sequencing used tumor tissue from Merkel cell carcinoma. The chain is built from TRBV19 and TRBJ2-6, with D tentatively TRBD1 (5 bases). This TCR came from a human donor with Merkel cell carcinoma. The CDR3 sequence: CASSIQGYGANVLTF. In DNA form, the CDR3 reads TGTGCCAGTAGTATCCAGGGTTATGGGGCCAACGTCCTGACTTTC.